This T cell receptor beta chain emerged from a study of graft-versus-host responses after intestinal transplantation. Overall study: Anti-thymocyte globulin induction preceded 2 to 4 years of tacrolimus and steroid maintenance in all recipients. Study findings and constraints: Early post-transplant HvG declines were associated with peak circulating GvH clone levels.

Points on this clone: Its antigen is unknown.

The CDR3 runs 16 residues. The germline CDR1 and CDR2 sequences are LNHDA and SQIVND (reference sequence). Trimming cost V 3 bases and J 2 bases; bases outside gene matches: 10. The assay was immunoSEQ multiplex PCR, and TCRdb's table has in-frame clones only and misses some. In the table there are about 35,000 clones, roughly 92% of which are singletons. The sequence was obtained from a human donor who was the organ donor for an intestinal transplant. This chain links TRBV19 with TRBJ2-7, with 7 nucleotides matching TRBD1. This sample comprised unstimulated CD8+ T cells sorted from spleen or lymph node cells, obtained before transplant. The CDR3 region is CASSITGQAPTYEQYF. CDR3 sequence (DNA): TGTGCCAGTAGTATCACTGGACAGGCCCCGACCTACGAGCAGTACTTC.